The 11 T cell receptor beta chains given below trace back to one sample, sequenced in a study of blood T cell repertoires in COVID-19. This table comes from immunoSEQ multiplex PCR, and its TCRdb copy is limited to in-frame clones, with some not included. Here the sample spans fewer than 200,000 clones, about 78% being singletons. Sequencing input: peripheral blood. The receptors here all came from a woman aged 45 to 65 with active or convalescent COVID-19.

This clone was seen only a few times. The V call is TRBV4-1, the J call TRBJ2-3, with D unresolved. This CDR3 has 15 amino acids. Trimming left V 0 bases short and J 2 bases short, with 9 bases between. Germline CDR1 and CDR2: MGHRA and YSYEKL. The CDR3 bases are TGCGCCAGCAGCCAAGATCCGATGGCCACAGATACGCAGTATTTT. Amino acids: CASSQDPMATDTQYF.

V gene TRBV19 combines with J gene TRBJ2-3; 8 bases are shared with TRBD1. The J segment lost 5 bases and the V segment lost 3 bases, leaving 7 bases of the junction unmatched. The CDR3 loop spans 15 amino acids. CDR1 and CDR2 from the germline V gene are LNHDA and SQIVND (reference sequence). CDR3 loop: CASSIGAGGIDTQYF. CDR3 coding DNA: TGTGCCAGTAGTATTGGGGCAGGGGGCATAGATACGCAGTATTTT.

The rearrangement links TRBV19 to TRBJ2-5, with TRBD1 as a possible D gene (5 bases). Looked up from germline, CDR1 is LNHDA and CDR2 is SQIVND (reference sequence). V lost 5 bases, J lost 4 bases, and 14 bases lay in between. This CDR3 is 14 amino acids long. The DNA for the CDR3 is TGTGCCAGTAGTGTACGAAGTAGGGGAGAGACCCAGTACTTC. Its protein product is CASSVRSRGETQYF.

V usage is TRBV6-4 and J usage is TRBJ2-7; 7 nucleotides agree with TRBD2. V was pared by 3 bases and J by 5 bases, with 7 bases of the junction left unmatched. CDR3 length: 14 residues. Germline assignment: CDR1 MRHNA and CDR2 SNTAGT. The CDR3 loop reads CASSEVPSGDEQYF. CDR3 DNA: TGTGCCAGCAGTGAAGTTCCCAGCGGGGACGAGCAGTACTTC.

The table lists this clone with a count of one. The chain has TRBV29-1 and TRBJ1-1, with 9 bases that match TRBD1. Germline V gives CDR1 SQVTM, CDR2 ANQGSEA. After removal of 5 bases from V and 6 bases from J, the junction contained 10 bases not matched to a gene. The CDR3 consists of 14 residues. As DNA, the CDR3 is TGCAGCGTTCCCGCGGCGGGACAGGGCTCTGAAGCTTTCTTT. This sequence encodes CSVPAAGQGSEAFF.

This chain connects TRBV9 to TRBJ2-7; possible D gene TRBD1, 5 bases. Germline lookup yields CDR1 SGDLS and CDR2 YYNGEE. The CDR3 is 14 residues long. V lost 0 bases to trimming and J lost 3 bases, with 10 bases between them. The CDR3 region is CASSVGGQGYEQYF. For the CDR3, the DNA is TGTGCCAGCAGCGTAGGTGGCCAGGGCTACGAGCAGTACTTC. Supplemented by reference TRBV9 and TRBJ2-7, the full variable domain reads DSGVTQTPKHLITATGQRVTLRCSPRSGDLSVYWYQQSLDQGLQFLIQYYNGEERAKGNILERFSAQQFPDLHSELNLSSLELGDSALYFCASSVGGQGYEQYFGPGTRLTVT.

This clone occurred a few times. The chain combines TRBV28 with TRBJ1-6; D is uncertain. The V and J ends lost 3 bases and 10 bases respectively, with 13 bases between them. Germline CDR1 MDHEN, CDR2 SYDVKM. This CDR3 contains 14 residues. CDR3 sequence (DNA): TGTGCCAGCAGTTTGTCCCAGGCGGGGTCACCCCTCCACTTT. Residues: CASSLSQAGSPLHF.

The J gene is TRBJ1-6, the V gene TRBV18; 11 positions match TRBD1. V trimming: 4 bases; J trimming: 9 bases; junction bases outside the gene matches: 5. Germline CDR1 is KGHSH and CDR2 is LQKENI. The CDR3 extends over 15 amino acids. The CDR3 coding sequence is TGTGCCAGCTCACGGGACAGGGGGAGTGTTTCACCCCTCCACTTT. Translated, it gives CASSRDRGSVSPLHF.

This chain's CDR3 is CASSDIWSSYNEQFF. The CDR3 DNA sequence: TGTGCCAGCAGTGACATTTGGAGCTCCTACAATGAGCAGTTCTTC. V usage is TRBV6-1 and J usage is TRBJ2-1, with no clear D. CDR3 length equals 15 residues. Germline CDR1 reads MNHNS; CDR2 reads SASEGT. V was clipped by 3 bases and J by 0 bases, with 9 bases between them.

The rearrangement uses TRBV5-1 and TRBJ2-1, with 9 bases matching TRBD2. Germline V gene sequence: CDR1 SGHRS, CDR2 YFSETQ. The CDR3 consists of 17 residues. V dropped 3 bases and J dropped 5; count of bases not matched to a gene: 12. The CDR3 DNA follows: TGCGCCAGCAGCTCCGCCCCTGGCGGGAGGGGTAACAATGAGCAGTTCTTC. Translation: CASSSAPGGRGNNEQFF.

The chain has TRBV4-1 and TRBJ2-7; TRBD1 is a possible D gene (6 bases). In germline, CDR1 is MGHRA, CDR2 YSYEKL. This CDR3 region has 15 residues. The germline V and J ends were trimmed by 0 bases and 2 bases, with 11 bases remaining between them. The CDR3 bases are TGCGCCAGCAGCCAAGAGGGGGCCGTCACCTACGAGCAGTACTTC. This gives the protein CASSQEGAVTYEQYF.